Following are 6 T cell receptor beta chains from one sample sequenced in a study of sequential checkpoint blockade in melanoma. Treatment reported: randomized to nivolumab then ipilimumab (arm A) or the reverse (arm B). The data were produced by immunoSEQ multiplex PCR, yet TCRdb's version contains in-frame clones alone and is incomplete. The repertoire includes roughly 4,700 clones, 20% to 30% of them detected once, and 7.5% to 10% sits in the top ten. The sample in question was tumor tissue (inferred from file names), obtained from a patient given nivolumab and ipilimumab in sequence. These receptors all come from a human donor with melanoma.

The V and J genes are TRBV19 and TRBJ2-3; 7 nucleotides align to TRBD2. Unmatched junction bases numbered 2, after V lost 2 bases and J lost 0 bases. CDR1 and CDR2 (germline): LNHDA, SQIVND (reference sequence). The CDR3 is 15 residues long. The CDR3, as DNA: TGTGCCAGTAGTATACGGGAGGTGAGCACAGATACGCAGTATTTT. Amino acid sequence: CASSIREVSTDTQYF.

This clone was picked up a small number of times. The gene calls are TRBV10-3 and TRBJ1-5; D is unresolved. V was clipped by 0 bases and J by 5 bases, with 8 bases between them. The CDR3 is 14 amino acids. Germline V gives CDR1 ENHRY, CDR2 SYGVKD. The CDR3 loop is CAISESYKDQPQHF. The CDR3, as DNA: TGTGCCATCAGTGAGTCTTACAAGGATCAGCCCCAGCATTTT.

This clone was observed a few times. The genes are TRBV6-8 and TRBJ2-3; 7 bases fit TRBD2. CDR3 size: 15 residues. Germline CDR1 MNHGY, CDR2 SAAAGT. With 0 bases clipped from V and 1 base from J, the junction kept 1 base outside the gene matches. CDR3 sequence: CASSYSGGGTDTQYF. The DNA for the CDR3 is TGTGCCAGCAGTTACTCGGGGGGGGGCACAGATACGCAGTATTTT.

The chain carries TRBV30 and TRBJ2-2, with D uncertain. CDR3 length equals 12 residues. Germline CDR1 reads GTSNPN; CDR2 reads SVGIG (reference sequence). V gave up 1 base and J gave up 7 bases, with 7 bases separating them. Here the CDR3 DNA reads TGTGCCTGGAGTGCGGGCGTCGGGGAGCTGTTTTTT. It codes for CAWSAGVGELFF.

There are many counts of this clone. The rearrangement uses TRBV12-5 and TRBJ2-1; D is unresolved. CDR3 length: 13 amino acids. Germline V gene lookup returns CDR1 LGHNT and CDR2 FRNRAP. CDR3 sequence: CASTIDTYNEQFF. CDR3 sequence (DNA): TGTGCCAGCACCATCGACACCTACAATGAGCAGTTCTTC.

This clone was recorded a few times. The chain combines TRBV6-8 with TRBJ1-4, with D maybe TRBD1 (5 bases). Trimming removed 0 bases at V and 8 bases at J, with 19 bases between. CDR1 and CDR2 from the germline V gene are MNHGY and SAAAGT. The CDR3 has 17 amino acids. For the CDR3, the DNA is TGTGCCAGCAGTTACTCCCTAGGGACTCCCAATGGGGAAAAACTGTTTTTT. This codes for CASSYSLGTPNGEKLFF.